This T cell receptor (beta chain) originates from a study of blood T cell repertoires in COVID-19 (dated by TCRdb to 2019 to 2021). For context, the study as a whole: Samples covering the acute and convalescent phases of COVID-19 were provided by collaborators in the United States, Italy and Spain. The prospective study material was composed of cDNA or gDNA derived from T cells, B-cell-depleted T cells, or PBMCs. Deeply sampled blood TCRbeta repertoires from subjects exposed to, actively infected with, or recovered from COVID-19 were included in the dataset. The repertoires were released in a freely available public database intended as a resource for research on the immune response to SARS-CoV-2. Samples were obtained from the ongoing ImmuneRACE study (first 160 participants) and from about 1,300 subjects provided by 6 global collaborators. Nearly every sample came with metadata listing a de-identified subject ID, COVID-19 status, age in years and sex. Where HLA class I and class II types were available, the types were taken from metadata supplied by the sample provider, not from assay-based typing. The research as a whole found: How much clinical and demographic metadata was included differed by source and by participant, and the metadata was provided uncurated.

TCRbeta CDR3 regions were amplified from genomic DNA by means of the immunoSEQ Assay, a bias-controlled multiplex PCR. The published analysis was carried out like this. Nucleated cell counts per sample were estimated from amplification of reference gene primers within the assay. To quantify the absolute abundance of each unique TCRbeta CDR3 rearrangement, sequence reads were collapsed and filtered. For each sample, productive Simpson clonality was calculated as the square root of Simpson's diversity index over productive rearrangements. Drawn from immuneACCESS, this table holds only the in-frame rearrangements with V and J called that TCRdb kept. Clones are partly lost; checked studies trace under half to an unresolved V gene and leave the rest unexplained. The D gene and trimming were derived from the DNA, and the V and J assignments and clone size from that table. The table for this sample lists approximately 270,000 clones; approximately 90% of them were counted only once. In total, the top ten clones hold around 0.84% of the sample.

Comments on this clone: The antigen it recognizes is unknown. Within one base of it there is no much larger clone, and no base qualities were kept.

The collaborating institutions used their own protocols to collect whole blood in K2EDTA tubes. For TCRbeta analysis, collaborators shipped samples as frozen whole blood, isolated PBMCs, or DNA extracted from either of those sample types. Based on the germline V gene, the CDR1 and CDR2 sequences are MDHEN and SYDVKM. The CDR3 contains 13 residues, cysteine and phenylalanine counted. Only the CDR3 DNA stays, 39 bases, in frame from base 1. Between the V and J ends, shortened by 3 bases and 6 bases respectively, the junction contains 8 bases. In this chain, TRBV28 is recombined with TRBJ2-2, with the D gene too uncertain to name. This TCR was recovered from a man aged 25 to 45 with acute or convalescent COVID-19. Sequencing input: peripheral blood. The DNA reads TGTGCCAGCAGTTTTCAGGTACCCGGGGAGCTGTTTTTT. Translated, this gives CASSFQVPGELFF.